The clone carrying this T cell receptor (beta chain) was detected ten times or more. The antigen remains unidentified. The CDR3 has 14 amino acids. CDR1 MNHNS and CDR2 SASEGT come from the germline V gene. V was pared by 2 bases and J by 6 bases, with 1 base of the junction left unmatched. Negatively enriched CD4+ T cells were divided by CD45RA into naive and memory. The record originates from a study of shared clonotypes between healthy human individuals. Study results and caveats: Clonotype sharing levels among donors were expected to vary with sequencing depth.

Running of the assay took place at deep level. An even split of each subset's genomic DNA across several immunoSEQ plates was performed. Assay used: immunoSEQ multiplex PCR; TCRdb lists only in-frame clones, some missing. This table has about 680,000 clones, about three quarters appearing once. Sequencing used memory CD4+ T cells sorted from blood. Subset of the sample: CD45RA-negative fraction. V usage is TRBV6-1 and J usage is TRBJ2-1; 10 bases are a match to TRBD2. The receptor comes from a woman in her twenties or thirties in good health. CDR3: CASSELAGANEQFF. The CDR3 nucleotides read TGTGCCAGCAGTGAACTAGCGGGAGCCAATGAGCAGTTCTTC.